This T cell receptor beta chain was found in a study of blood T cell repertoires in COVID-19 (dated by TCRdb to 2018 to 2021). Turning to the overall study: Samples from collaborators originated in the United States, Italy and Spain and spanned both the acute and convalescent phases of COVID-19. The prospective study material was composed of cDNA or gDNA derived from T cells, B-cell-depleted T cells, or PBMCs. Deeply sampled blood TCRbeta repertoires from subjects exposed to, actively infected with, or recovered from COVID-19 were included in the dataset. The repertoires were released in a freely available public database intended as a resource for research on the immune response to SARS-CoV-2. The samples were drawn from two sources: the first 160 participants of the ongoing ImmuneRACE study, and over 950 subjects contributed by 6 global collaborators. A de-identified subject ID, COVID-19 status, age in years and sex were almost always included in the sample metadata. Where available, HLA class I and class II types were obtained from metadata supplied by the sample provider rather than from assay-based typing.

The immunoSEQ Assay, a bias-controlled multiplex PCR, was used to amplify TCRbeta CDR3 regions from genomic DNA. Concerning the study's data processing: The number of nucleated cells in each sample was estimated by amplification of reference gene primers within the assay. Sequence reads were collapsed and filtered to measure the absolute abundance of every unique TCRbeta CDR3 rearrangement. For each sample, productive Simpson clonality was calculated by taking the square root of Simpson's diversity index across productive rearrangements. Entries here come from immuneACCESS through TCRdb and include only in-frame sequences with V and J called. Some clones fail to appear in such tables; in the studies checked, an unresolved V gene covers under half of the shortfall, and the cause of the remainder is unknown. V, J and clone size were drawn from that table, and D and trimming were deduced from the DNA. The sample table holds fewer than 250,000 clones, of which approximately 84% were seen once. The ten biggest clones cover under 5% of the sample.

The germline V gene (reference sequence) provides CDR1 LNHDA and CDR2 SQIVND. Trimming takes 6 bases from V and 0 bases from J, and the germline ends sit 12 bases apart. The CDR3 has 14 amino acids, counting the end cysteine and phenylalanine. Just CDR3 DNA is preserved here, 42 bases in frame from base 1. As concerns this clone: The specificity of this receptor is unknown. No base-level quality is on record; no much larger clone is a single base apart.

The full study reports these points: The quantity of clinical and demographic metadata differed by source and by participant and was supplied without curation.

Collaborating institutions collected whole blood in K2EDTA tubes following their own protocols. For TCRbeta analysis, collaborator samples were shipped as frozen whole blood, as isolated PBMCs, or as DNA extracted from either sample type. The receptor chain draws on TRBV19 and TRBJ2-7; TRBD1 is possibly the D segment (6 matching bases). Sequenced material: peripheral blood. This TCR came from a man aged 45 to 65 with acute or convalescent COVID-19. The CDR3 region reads CASSWGPSSYEQYF. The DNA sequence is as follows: TGTGCCAGTAGCTGGGGGCCCAGCTCCTACGAGCAGTACTTC.